These 20 T cell receptor beta chains came from one sample sequenced in a study of T cells after yellow fever vaccination. From the 5' RACE reads, TCRdb called clonotypes with MiXCR, one entry per CDR3 protein. The sample carries 350,000 to 550,000 distinct CDR3 sequences, around 19% recorded once. Specimen: PBMCs, collected before the yellow fever booster vaccination. These receptors all stem from a young man who received the YFV17D yellow fever vaccine.

This clonotype has a handful of counts. The chain uses TRBV2 and TRBJ2-5; no definite D call. V lost 5 bases to trimming and J lost 0 bases, with 13 bases between them. CDR1 is SNHLY, CDR2 FYNNEI, per germline. The CDR3 runs 15 residues. CDR3 sequence (DNA): TGTGCCAGCAGTAATCCTCACCAGTACCAAGAGACCCAGTACTTC. It encodes CASSNPHQYQETQYF.

This clonotype turned up a few times. The chain combines TRBV7-6 with TRBJ2-7; TRBD1 aligns across 9 bases. Germline lookup yields CDR1 SGHVS and CDR2 FNYEAQ. V shed 1 base, J shed 3 bases, and the junction held 4 bases outside the gene matches. The CDR3 runs 15 residues. The CDR3 is CASSLEQGAFYEQYF. CDR3 sequence (DNA): TGTGCCAGCAGCTTAGAACAGGGGGCATTCTACGAGCAGTACTTC.

The rearrangement uses TRBV7-9 and TRBJ1-6, with D uncertain. Germline CDR1 and CDR2: SEHNR and FQNEAQ (reference sequence). The CDR3 contains 14 residues. V was trimmed by 1 base and J by 7 bases, leaving 8 bases between them. CDR3 nucleotide sequence: TGTGCCAGCAGCTTAGAGACGGCCAATTCACCCCTCCACTTT. It codes for CASSLETANSPLHF.

This clonotype has at least ten counts. The CDR3 loop is CSVGTSGGITDTQYF. The CDR3 nucleotides read TGCAGCGTTGGGACTAGCGGGGGTATCACAGATACGCAGTATTTT. The V and J genes are TRBV29-1 and TRBJ2-3; 13 bases align to TRBD2. In germline, CDR1 is SQVTM, CDR2 ANQGSEA. V was clipped by 4 bases and J by 2 bases; unmatched bases: 3. The CDR3 contains 15 residues.

The chain is built from TRBV4-1 and TRBJ2-5, with 9 nucleotides matching TRBD1. Per the germline V gene, CDR1 is MGHRA and CDR2 is YSYEKL. The V gene end was trimmed by 5 bases and the J gene end by 5 bases; junction bases not matched to a gene: 6. The CDR3 is 14 amino acids. CDR3 nucleotides: TGCGCCAGCAGCTCCCGGGACAGGGTTGAGACCCAGTACTTC. It codes for CASSSRDRVETQYF.

V and J are TRBV7-2 and TRBJ2-1; 9 nucleotides align to TRBD2. The CDR3 covers 15 residues. The germline V gene encodes CDR1 SGHTA and CDR2 FQGNSA. Trimming at V came to 4 bases and at J to 2 bases, leaving 3 bases not matched to a gene. CDR3 DNA sequence: TGTGCCAGCAGCTCGACTAGCGGAACCTACAATGAGCAGTTCTTC. Translated: CASSSTSGTYNEQFF.

The table lists this clonotype with a few counts. This chain connects TRBV28 to TRBJ1-2, with no clear D. Between the trimmed V and J ends, which lost 7 bases and 8 bases, there was a span of 17 bases. Germline-derived CDR1 and CDR2 are MDHEN and SYDVKM. The CDR3 totals 13 residues. The DNA of the CDR3 is TGTGCCAGCACCATGGGAAGGGCGAGGGGCTACACCTTC. Amino acids: CASTMGRARGYTF.

The gene calls are TRBV12-3 or TRBV12-4 and TRBJ2-7; D is ambiguous. The CDR3 has 11 residues. V was cut by 6 bases and J by 6 bases, with 9 bases left in between. The CDR3 region is CASSQRTEQYF. The CDR3 DNA follows: TGTGCCAGCAGCCAAAGGACCGAGCAGTACTTC.

This clonotype has more than one count but fewer than ten. V is TRBV9 and J is TRBJ1-3, with D possibly matching TRBD1 (6 bases). The germline gives CDR1 SGDLS, CDR2 YYNGEE. There are 14 residues in the CDR3. Trimming took 2 bases from V and 4 from J, leaving 10 bases between them. CDR3 in amino acids: CASSVGTPGNTIYF. DNA of the CDR3: TGTGCCAGCAGCGTTGGGACACCAGGAAACACCATATATTTT.

This clonotype was detected only a few times. V usage is TRBV4-1 and J usage is TRBJ1-2; D uncertain. Germline values: CDR1 MGHRA, CDR2 YSYEKL. This CDR3 has 16 amino acids. The V end was cut by 1 base, the J end by 2 bases, with 14 bases between. CDR3 nucleotides: TGCGCCAGCAGCCAAGTTTCTACACGGATAAACTATGGCTACACCTTC. This gives the protein CASSQVSTRINYGYTF.

Many counts were recorded for this clonotype. The chain uses TRBV4-3 and TRBJ1-2; no clear D gene. This CDR3 spans 14 amino acids. Trimming left V 0 bases short and J 2 bases short, with 7 bases between. From germline, CDR1 is LGHNA and CDR2 YSLEER. The chain's CDR3 is CASSQDRENYGYTF. DNA of the CDR3: TGCGCCAGCAGCCAAGATAGAGAAAACTATGGCTACACCTTC.

The rearrangement links TRBV4-3 to TRBJ2-5, with TRBD2 matching over 10 bases. This CDR3 is built from 16 residues. Germline CDR1 reads LGHNA; CDR2 reads YSLEER. V was pared by 0 bases and J by 5 bases, with 6 bases of the junction left unmatched. The CDR3 loop is CASSQDLLAGDETQYF. CDR3 nucleotides: TGCGCCAGCAGCCAAGATCTTCTAGCGGGGGATGAGACCCAGTACTTC.

This chain links TRBV24-1 with TRBJ2-5, with D perhaps TRBD1 or TRBD2 (6 bases each). Trimming shortened V by 5 bases and J by 3 bases, and 15 bases separated the two germline ends. The CDR3 length is 15 residues. Germline-derived CDR1 and CDR2 are KGHDR and SFDVKD. The CDR3 is CATSGPGALEETQYF. CDR3 DNA sequence: TGTGCCACCAGTGGCCCGGGGGCTTTAGAAGAGACCCAGTACTTC.

The CDR3 loop is CATSRDRGGSPLHF. The CDR3 DNA is TGTGCCACCAGCAGAGACAGGGGCGGCTCACCCCTCCACTTT. The chain recombines TRBV15 with TRBJ1-6, with D perhaps matching TRBD1 (6 bases). V lost 0 bases to trimming and J lost 10 bases, with 10 bases between them. Per the germline V gene, CDR1 is LNHNV and CDR2 is YYDKDF (reference sequence). The length of the CDR3 is 14 residues.

DNA of the CDR3: TGTGCCAGCAGTCCGCAGGGGAGCACTGAAGCTTTCTTT. Its translation: CASSPQGSTEAFF. The genes are TRBV2 and TRBJ1-1, with D possibly being TRBD1 (6 bases). The CDR3 consists of 13 residues. CDR1 and CDR2 (germline): SNHLY, FYNNEI. Trimming shortened V by 5 bases and J by 4 bases, and 11 bases separated the two germline ends.

This clonotype was picked up a small number of times. This chain joins TRBV10-3 and TRBJ1-6, with a tentative D call TRBD1 (5 bases). The V end was cut by 8 bases, the J end by 4 bases, with 9 bases between. Per the germline V gene, CDR1 is ENHRY and CDR2 is SYGVKD. CDR3 size: 13 residues. The chain's CDR3 is CAIGTAYNSPLHF. The CDR3 DNA reads TGTGCCATCGGGACGGCGTATAATTCACCCCTCCACTTT.

This clonotype has a count of ten or more. V is TRBV20-1 and J is TRBJ2-7; 9 bases agree with TRBD2. The CDR3 spans 13 residues. After removal of 7 bases from V and 7 bases from J, the junction contained 11 bases not matched to a gene. Germline V lookup: CDR1 DFQATT, CDR2 SNEGSKA (reference sequence). The CDR3 is CSGSPAGGLEQYV. The CDR3 bases are TGCAGTGGCAGCCCAGCGGGGGGCCTTGAGCAGTACGTC.

V and J are TRBV4-1 and TRBJ1-4; D may be TRBD1 (5 bases). Germline V gene lookup returns CDR1 MGHRA and CDR2 YSYEKL. CDR3 length: 15 residues. The V end was cut by 4 bases, the J end by 0 bases, with 9 bases between. In DNA form, the CDR3 reads TGCGCCAGCAGCCCGGGACGGGCAACTAATGAAAAACTGTTTTTT. Amino acids: CASSPGRATNEKLFF.

This clonotype occurred once. The chain has TRBV28 and TRBJ2-7, with 8 bases matching TRBD2. Germline CDR1 MDHEN, CDR2 SYDVKM. With V trimmed by 8 bases and J by 3 bases, 9 bases remained unmatched. This CDR3 comprises 14 residues. Written as DNA, the CDR3 is TGTGCCAGCGGCCCGGCGGGGGGCCGCTACGAGCAGTACGTC. The encoded protein is CASGPAGGRYEQYV.

This clonotype has just a few counts. The CDR3 bases are TGCGCCAGCAGCTCCCGTGGGTCGGGGGACGCCTCCTACGAGCAGTACTTC. Translated: CASSSRGSGDASYEQYF. The chain combines TRBV4-1 with TRBJ2-7, with TRBD2 as a possible D gene (6 bases). This CDR3 has 17 amino acids. V lost 5 bases and J lost 0, with 20 bases in between. Germline V gives CDR1 MGHRA, CDR2 YSYEKL.